This TCR beta chain was captured in a study of lymphopenia after photon versus proton radiotherapy. The table came from immunoSEQ multiplex PCR; TCRdb's copy has only in-frame clones and leaves some out. The repertoire includes tens of thousands of clones, more than 75% of them detected once, and around 0.81% sits in the top ten. Germline assignment: CDR1 SEHNR and CDR2 FQNEAQ (reference sequence). Between the trimmed V and J ends, which lost 0 bases and 3 bases, there was a span of 12 bases. The CDR3 consists of 15 residues. Here the sequenced sample was peripheral blood, taken from a patient treated with photon-based radiotherapy. The sequence was obtained from a woman in her forties or fifties with cholangiocarcinoma. The chain joins TRBV7-9 to TRBJ2-7, with a weak D call TRBD1 (5 bases). The CDR3 nucleotides read TGTGCCAGCAGCTTAGCGCCAGGACAACACTACGAGCAGTACTTC. Translation: CASSLAPGQHYEQYF.